This entry lists 21 T cell receptor beta chains sequenced from one sample in a study of tissue T cells after allogeneic stem cell transplantation. Time point: mouse harvest day 7 after allogeneic transplant. Mouse grafts combined 10^7 T-cell-depleted bone marrow cells with 10^6 splenic CD5+ T cells. Only in-frame clones appear in the TCRdb table, and some are missing; sequencing was by immunoSEQ multiplex PCR. Of about 11,000 clones in the sample, around two fifths are singletons; the top ten hold roughly 2%. The material sequenced was skin. The receptors derive from a female BALB/c mouse given C57BL/6 T cells with graft-versus-host disease after an allogeneic hematopoietic cell transplant.

This clone was counted a few times. Mouse names are used for the genes. The CDR3 end falls 1 residue outside the read, so it is completed with the germline J gene. At the DNA level, this CDR3 is encoded by other sequences in the same sample as well. The chain uses TRBV26 and TRBJ1-3; 8 bases align to TRBD1. In germline, CDR1 is KGHPV, CDR2 FQNQEV (reference sequence). V shed 4 bases and J 4 bases; nucleotides not matched to a gene: 3. This CDR3 comprises 14 residues. CDR3 residues: CASSPDRAGNTLYF. CDR3 DNA (partial): TGTGCCAGCAGTCCGGACAGGGCGGGAAATACGCTCTAT. The full variable domain, in which reference TRBV26 and TRBJ1-3 provide the parts outside the CDR3, is NSKVIQTPRYLVKGQGQKAKMRCIPEKGHPVVFWYQQNKNNEFKFLINFQNQEVLQQIDMTEKRFSAECPSNSPCSLEIQSSEAGDSALYLCASSPDRAGNTLYFGEGSRLIVV.

As concerns this clone: All gene names here are mouse names. The read ends 1 residue shy of where the CDR3 ends; the end is completed using the germline J gene. The chain is built from TRBV23 and TRBJ2-3; the table assigns TRBD1, which was not confirmed against the DNA. Germline loops: CDR1 KGHTA, CDR2 FQNQQP. The CDR3 is 14 amino acids. The CDR3 sequence: CSSSYRDSAETLYF. Incomplete CDR3 DNA: TGCTCCAGCAGTTACAGGGATAGTGCAGAAACGCTGTAT.

A remark on this clone: Germline and genes here are mouse. Read sequence stops 1 residue before the CDR3 end, and the germline J gene provides the missing end. V gene TRBV26 combines with J gene TRBJ1-5; no definite D call. CDR3 length equals 14 residues. Germline V gene lookup returns CDR1 KGHPV and CDR2 FQNQEV (reference sequence). The V end lost 2 bases, the J end lost 3 bases, and 8 bases lay between the germline ends. Partial CDR3 DNA: TGTGCCAGCAGTCTGCCCCAGCTCAACCAGGCTCCGCTT. Its translation: CASSLPQLNQAPL. The full CDR3 protein is CASSLPQLNQAPLF.

Concerning this clone itself: Gene names are mouse gene names. The CDR3 goes on 1 residue after the read ends, and that part is filled in from the germline J gene. The chain joins TRBV3 to TRBJ2-7; 9 nucleotides match TRBD2. With 5 bases clipped from V and 3 bases from J, the junction kept 2 bases outside the gene matches. CDR1 SNHLY and CDR2 FYNGKV come from the germline V gene (reference sequence). The CDR3 has 13 amino acids. CDR3 sequence: CASSPTGGYEQYF. The sequenced part of the CDR3 DNA is TGTGCCAGCAGCCCGACTGGGGGCTATGAACAGTAC.

As regards this clone: Gene names are mouse gene names. The CDR3 end is not reached by the read, which stops 1 residue before it; the germline J gene fills it in. V gene TRBV20 combines with J gene TRBJ2-5; 9 bases match TRBD2. The ends lost 3 bases at V and 3 bases at J; junction bases unmatched: 4. The CDR3 length is 14 residues. CDR1 is GFQATS and CDR2 is STVNSAI in the germline V gene. CDR3 sequence: CGARLGGGQDTQYF. The sequenced CDR3 bases are TGTGGTGCTAGACTGGGGGGAGGGCAAGACACCCAGTAC.

A word on this clone: Germline and genes here are mouse. This CDR3 reads CASSFGTGEDTQYF. The DNA read from the CDR3 is TGTGCCAGCAGTTTCGGGACAGGGGAAGACACCCAGTAC. J is TRBJ2-5 and V is TRBV26; 10 bases fit TRBD1. The read finishes 1 residue shy of the CDR3 end, and the germline J gene is used to complete it. This CDR3 region has 14 residues. Trimming at V came to 5 bases and at J to 4 bases, leaving 3 bases not matched to a gene. Germline CDR1 KGHPV, CDR2 FQNQEV (reference sequence).

Details on this clone: Mouse gene names apply. The read ends 1 residue early relative to the CDR3; the germline J gene fills the gap. The V gene is TRBV26, the J gene TRBJ2-4, with 8 bases identical to TRBD1. From germline, CDR1 is KGHPV and CDR2 FQNQEV (reference sequence). V lost 2 bases and J lost 0; bases outside the gene matches: 4. This CDR3 is 16 amino acids long. The CDR3: CASSLGQGASQNTLYF. The sequenced CDR3 bases are TGTGCCAGCAGTCTGGGGCAGGGGGCTAGTCAAAACACCTTGTAC.

This clone was seen only a few times. Gene names denote mouse genes. The read terminates 1 residue before the CDR3 end, so the remaining end is supplied by the germline J gene. This rearrangement joins TRBV26 to TRBJ2-3, with 7 bases matching TRBD1. V trimming: 6 bases; J trimming: 1 base; junction bases outside the gene matches: 1. Per germline, CDR1 KGHPV and CDR2 FQNQEV (reference sequence). This CDR3 has 13 amino acids. The sequenced part of the CDR3 DNA is TGTGCCAGCAGGCAGGGGGGTGCAGAAACGCTGTAT. It translates to CASRQGGAETLY. In full, the CDR3 reads CASRQGGAETLYF.

This clone has only a few counts. The gene symbols are mouse symbols. The read gets to within 1 residue of the CDR3 end, and the germline J gene fills in the rest. The chain carries TRBV26 and TRBJ1-4, with 9 bases matching TRBD1. The germline V gene encodes CDR1 KGHPV and CDR2 FQNQEV (reference sequence). The CDR3 length is 15 residues. V lost 2 bases, J lost 3 bases, and 1 base stayed unmatched. The CDR3 bases that were read are TGTGCCAGCAGTCTGGGACAGGGGACCAACGAAAGATTATTT. Residues: CASSLGQGTNERLF. The whole CDR3 protein is CASSLGQGTNERLFF.

Note on this clone: Here the gene names and germline are mouse. The CDR3 end falls 1 residue outside the read, so it is completed with the germline J gene. J is TRBJ1-1 and V is TRBV19; 7 bases fit TRBD1. The germline V gene encodes CDR1 FNHDT and CDR2 SITEND (reference sequence). V shed 2 bases, J shed 0 bases, and the junction held 7 bases outside the gene matches. The CDR3 has 16 residues. The CDR3: CASSIPTGYANTEVFF. The CDR3 DNA, read in part, is TGTGCCAGCAGTATCCCGACAGGGTATGCAAACACAGAAGTCTTC.

Remarks on this clone: Each gene name is a mouse one. The CDR3 goes on 1 residue after the read ends, and that part is filled in from the germline J gene. The chain carries TRBV3 and TRBJ1-3; D ambiguous. The CDR3 contains 14 residues. Germline V gives CDR1 SNHLY, CDR2 FYNGKV (reference sequence). Trimming took off 3 bases at V and 0 bases at J, with 6 bases between the two ends. Incomplete CDR3 DNA: TGTGCCAGCAGCTTGGCGGGTTCTGGAAATACGCTCTAT. Its translation is CASSLAGSGNTLY. The full CDR3 reads CASSLAGSGNTLYF.

Comments on this clone: Mouse gene names apply. The read terminates 1 residue before the CDR3 end, so the remaining end is supplied by the germline J gene. The chain joins TRBV4 to TRBJ2-5; D ambiguous. The ends were cut back, 5 bases at V and 2 bases at J, with 11 bases in the middle. CDR3 length: 14 residues. The germline gives CDR1 LGHDT, CDR2 YNNKQL (reference sequence). Here the CDR3 reads CASSPVTGQDTQYF. The covered CDR3 bases are TGTGCCAGCAGCCCCGTCACGGGCCAAGACACCCAGTAC.

For this clone: Genes here carry mouse names. The CDR3 extends 1 residue past the end of the read, so its final part is completed from the germline J gene. V usage is TRBV19 and J usage is TRBJ1-1, with a possible D match to TRBD1 (6 bases). The V gene's germline CDR1 is FNHDT and CDR2 SITEND (reference sequence). The V and J ends lost 5 bases and 7 bases respectively, with 12 bases between them. CDR3 size: 12 residues. This chain's CDR3 is CASRSGHGEVFF. Partial CDR3 DNA: TGTGCCAGCAGATCGGGACACGGAGAAGTCTTC.

This clone is medium-sized in the sample. Mouse gene names apply. The read halts 1 residue ahead of the CDR3 end, with the missing end drawn from the germline J gene. The rearrangement uses TRBV20 and TRBJ2-7; no clear D. Germline lookup yields CDR1 GFQATS and CDR2 STVNSAI. The CDR3 runs to 13 residues. V was cut by 4 bases and J by 0 bases, with 10 bases left in between. CDR3 DNA (partial): TGTGGTGCTACCCGGGAAAGCTCCTATGAACAGTAC. This gives the protein CGATRESSYEQY. The full CDR3 protein is CGATRESSYEQYF.

Of note for this clone: The gene symbols are mouse symbols. With the read ending 1 residue before the CDR3 end, the germline J gene is used to fill in that end. J is TRBJ1-3 and V is TRBV1; possible D gene TRBD1, 5 bases. Trimming took 3 bases from V and 0 from J, leaving 6 bases between them. The germline CDR1 and CDR2 sequences are NSQYPW and LRSPGD (reference sequence). This CDR3 region has 14 residues. The CDR3 DNA, read in part, is TGCACCTGCAGTGCCCAGGGTTCTGGAAATACGCTCTAT. Translating it yields CTCSAQGSGNTLY. The full CDR3 protein is CTCSAQGSGNTLYF. The whole variable domain, filled in from reference TRBV1 and TRBJ1-3, reads VTLLEQNPRWRLVPRGQAVNLRCILKNSQYPWMSWYQQDLQKQLQWLFTLRSPGDKEVKSLPGADYLATRVTDTELRLQVANMSQGRTLYCTCSAQGSGNTLYFGEGSRLIVV.

This clone is deemed medium-sized. The genes and germline here are from mouse. The DNA ends 1 residue before the CDR3 does, and the rest of the CDR3 is filled in from the germline J gene. V usage is TRBV26 and J usage is TRBJ1-1; unclear D gene. This CDR3 has 13 amino acids. The germline V gene encodes CDR1 KGHPV and CDR2 FQNQEV (reference sequence). V lost 4 bases and J 0 bases, leaving 6 bases between the germline ends. CDR3: CASSPTTNTEVFF. The covered CDR3 bases are TGTGCCAGCAGTCCCACAACAAACACAGAAGTCTTC.

Concerning this clone: Gene names refer to mouse genes. The read stops 1 residue short of the end of the CDR3; the missing end is completed from the germline J gene. The chain links TRBV14 to TRBJ2-4, with D maybe TRBD1 (6 bases). This CDR3 spans 12 amino acids. Trimming took 1 base from V and 6 from J, leaving 6 bases between them. CDR1 SGHDT and CDR2 FRDEAV come from the germline V gene. Partial CDR3 DNA: TGTGCCAGCAGTTTCACAGGGAACACCTTGTAC. The encoded protein is CASSFTGNTLY. The full CDR3 reads CASSFTGNTLYF.

For this clone: Gene names refer to mouse genes. The CDR3 end lies 1 residue beyond the end of the read and is filled in from the germline J gene. This chain connects TRBV12-1 to TRBJ2-5; D is perhaps TRBD1 or TRBD2 (6 bases each). The CDR3 runs to 14 residues. Trimming stripped 1 base from V and 2 bases from J, with 9 bases between. CDR1 and CDR2 from the germline V gene are SGHSN and HYEKVE. This chain's CDR3 is CASSLGGLQDTQYF. The covered CDR3 bases are TGTGCCAGCTCTCTTGGGGGCCTCCAAGACACCCAGTAC.

For this clone: Gene names refer to mouse genes. The CDR3 is cut off 1 residue early in the read; its end comes from the germline J gene. The genes are TRBV19 and TRBJ1-1; 9 bases are shared with TRBD1. V shed 5 bases, J shed 2 bases, and the junction held 1 base outside the gene matches. There are 13 residues in the CDR3. The V gene's germline CDR1 is FNHDT and CDR2 SITEND (reference sequence). CDR3 region: CASRTGGNTEVFF. The sequenced part of the CDR3 DNA is TGTGCCAGCAGGACAGGGGGTAACACAGAAGTCTTC.

Only a few counts were recorded for this clone. All gene names here are mouse names. The read halts 1 residue ahead of the CDR3 end, with the missing end drawn from the germline J gene. The rearrangement uses TRBV13-1 and TRBJ1-3; the D is unclear. Germline values: CDR1 NSHNY, CDR2 SYGAGN. The CDR3 length is 13 residues. V was cut by 4 bases and J by 1 base, with 6 bases left in between. Partial CDR3 DNA: TGTGCCAGCAGTCCTCAATCTGGAAATACGCTCTAT. Residues: CASSPQSGNTLY. The whole CDR3 region reads CASSPQSGNTLYF.

On this clone: Genes here carry mouse names. With the read ending 1 residue before the CDR3 end, the germline J gene is used to fill in that end. V gene TRBV1 combines with J gene TRBJ1-1; 11 bases are a match to TRBD1. Trimming at V came to 1 base and at J to 4 bases, leaving 2 bases not matched to a gene. This CDR3 is built from 15 residues. Germline CDR1 reads NSQYPW; CDR2 reads LRSPGD (reference sequence). The CDR3 bases that were read are TGCACCTGCAGTGCAGCCGGGACAGGGGGCACAGAAGTCTTC. It specifies CTCSAAGTGGTEVF. The entire CDR3 sequence reads CTCSAAGTGGTEVFF.